These 20 T cell receptor beta chains originate from one sample sequenced in a study of blood T cell repertoires in COVID-19. Method: immunoSEQ multiplex PCR; TCRdb's copy keeps in-frame clones and lacks some. Of about 230,000 clones in the sample, approximately 80% were seen once. The sample was peripheral blood. These receptor sequences come from a man in his forties with acute or convalescent COVID-19.

The V and J genes are TRBV7-2 and TRBJ1-4; D possibly corresponds to TRBD1 (5 bases). This CDR3 has 13 residues. Trimming took off 3 bases at V and 8 bases at J, with 10 bases between the two ends. Germline lookup yields CDR1 SGHTA and CDR2 FQGNSA. The CDR3 nucleotides are TGTGCCAGCAGCTTTTTCCAGGGCGAAAAACTGTTTTTT. This translates into CASSFFQGEKLFF.

A remark on this clone: The germline gene is not matched at one end of the junction; a read error may be the cause. V gene TRBV7-2 combines with J gene TRBJ2-7; 12 nucleotides agree with TRBD2. The CDR3 has 16 residues. Germline CDR1 and CDR2: SGHTA and FQGNSA. This CDR3 is CASSPKTGTSGSGAHF. The CDR3, as DNA: TGTGCCAGCAGCCCGAAAACCGGGACTAGCGGGTCGGGTGCGCACTTC.

This chain links TRBV10-3 with TRBJ1-2; D remains ambiguous. V was trimmed by 3 bases and J by 3 bases, leaving 11 bases between them. The germline V gene encodes CDR1 ENHRY and CDR2 SYGVKD. CDR3 length equals 14 residues. Here the CDR3 DNA reads TGTGCCATCAGTGAAGGAGGGCAGGACTATGGCTACACCTTC. Translated, it gives CAISEGGQDYGYTF.

This clone has ten or more counts. The V call is TRBV6-5, the J call TRBJ2-5; D is unresolved. The germline V gene encodes CDR1 MNHEY and CDR2 SVGAGI. V lost 8 bases to trimming and J lost 0 bases, with 16 bases between them. This CDR3 has 15 residues. The chain's CDR3 is CASSMAAPHQETQYF. CDR3 bases: TGTGCCAGCTCGATGGCGGCCCCCCACCAAGAGACCCAGTACTTC.

This rearrangement joins TRBV28 to TRBJ1-5; 8 bases line up with TRBD1. Looked up from germline, CDR1 is MDHEN and CDR2 is SYDVKM. V gave up 8 bases and J gave up 2 bases; unmatched junction bases: 8. The CDR3 spans 15 residues. Written as DNA, the CDR3 is TGTGCCAGCGAAGCAGGGGGCTGGGGCAATCAGCCCCAGCATTTT. It codes for CASEAGGWGNQPQHF.

Only a few counts were recorded for this clone. J is TRBJ1-2 and V is TRBV11-2, with D unresolved. Germline V lookup: CDR1 SGHAT, CDR2 FQNNGV. V lost 1 base, J lost 6 bases, and 9 bases lay in between. The CDR3 sequence is 13 residues long. CDR3 protein: CASSLGEGDGYTF. CDR3 nucleotides: TGTGCCAGCAGCTTAGGGGAGGGTGATGGCTACACCTTC.

V gene TRBV5-1 combines with J gene TRBJ1-3; 8 bases fit TRBD1. The CDR3 loop spans 17 amino acids. V lost 0 bases, J lost 2 bases, and 7 bases stayed unmatched. Germline values: CDR1 SGHRS, CDR2 YFSETQ. The CDR3 bases are TGCGCCAGCAGCTTGGGGACAGGGAGGAGTGCTGGAAACACCATATATTTT. It is translated as CASSLGTGRSAGNTIYF.

This clone was seen a single time. This chain connects TRBV30 to TRBJ2-1, with 7 bases aligning to TRBD2. The J segment lost 7 bases and the V segment lost 0 bases, leaving 0 bases of the junction unmatched. Germline V gives CDR1 GTSNPN, CDR2 SVGIG (reference sequence). This CDR3 contains 12 residues. CDR3 DNA sequence: TGTGCCTGGAGTGTTAGCGGGAATGAGCAGTTCTTC. This codes for CAWSVSGNEQFF.

The chain uses TRBV7-2 and TRBJ2-3, with D unclear. V lost 1 base and J lost 0, with 11 bases in between. This CDR3 spans 16 amino acids. Germline lookup yields CDR1 SGHTA and CDR2 FQGNSA. Here the CDR3 DNA reads TGTGCCAGCAGCTTAGGCCCGAGCCTGAGCACAGATACGCAGTATTTT. Its protein is CASSLGPSLSTDTQYF.

The V and J genes are TRBV5-1 and TRBJ2-7; the match to TRBD2 covers 7 bases. This CDR3 is 14 amino acids long. V was pared by 3 bases and J by 6 bases, with 9 bases of the junction left unmatched. Germline V gene lookup returns CDR1 SGHRS and CDR2 YFSETQ. Here the CDR3 reads CASSSGLGPIEQYF. Here the CDR3 DNA reads TGCGCCAGCAGCTCCGGACTAGGGCCCATCGAGCAGTACTTC.

The V gene is TRBV30, the J gene TRBJ2-5; 10 bases line up with TRBD2. Germline-derived CDR1 and CDR2 are GTSNPN and SVGIG (reference sequence). Trimming took 2 bases from V and 5 from J; bases not matched to a gene: 5. The CDR3 contains 14 residues. The CDR3 sequence is CAWSTPGLAETQYF. The CDR3 bases are TGTGCCTGGAGTACCCCGGGACTAGCGGAGACCCAGTACTTC.

The chain links TRBV5-1 to TRBJ1-1; 8 bases align to TRBD1. This CDR3 comprises 15 residues. Germline V gene lookup returns CDR1 SGHRS and CDR2 YFSETQ. V shed 4 bases and J 5 bases; nucleotides not matched to a gene: 10. The CDR3 sequence: CASSRETGAGTEAFF. The CDR3 region has the DNA TGCGCCAGCAGCAGAGAGACAGGGGCCGGAACTGAAGCTTTCTTT.

V is TRBV19 and J is TRBJ1-2; perhaps TRBD1 as D (6 bases). Trimming removed 5 bases from V and 0 bases from J, with 16 bases in between. The CDR3 contains 16 residues. Germline values: CDR1 LNHDA, CDR2 SQIVND (reference sequence). CDR3 nucleotides: TGTGCCAGTAGTGGGGGCAGGGATGAATCTAACTATGGCTACACCTTC. Translation: CASSGGRDESNYGYTF. The full variable domain, its missing parts supplied by reference TRBV19 and TRBJ1-2, is DGGITQSPKYLFRKEGQNVTLSCEQNLNHDAMYWYRQDPGQGLRLIYYSQIVNDFQKGDIAEGYSVSREKKESFPLTVTSAQKNPTAFYLCASSGGRDESNYGYTFGSGTRLTVV.

CDR3 sequence reads: CASSTQVNTEAFF. DNA of the CDR3: TGTGCCAGCAGTACACAGGTGAACACTGAAGCTTTCTTT. V usage is TRBV12-3 or TRBV12-4 and J usage is TRBJ1-1; possible D gene TRBD1, 5 bases. V was clipped by 5 bases and J by 0 bases, with 7 bases between them. The CDR3 totals 13 residues.

The chain combines TRBV6-6 with TRBJ2-7; weak D call: TRBD1 (6 bases). This CDR3 has 14 amino acids. Trimming pared 5 bases from V and 5 bases from J, leaving 16 bases between. Germline lookup yields CDR1 MNHNY and CDR2 SVGAGI (reference sequence). The CDR3 DNA reads TGTGCCAGCAGTCTACAGGGTCTAATCCACGAGCAGTACTTC. This translates into CASSLQGLIHEQYF.

The chain joins TRBV7-3 to TRBJ2-1; TRBD2 might be the D (5 bases). The germline CDR1 and CDR2 sequences are SGHTA and FQGTGA. With 5 bases removed from V and 12 bases from J, the gap between germline ends came to 14 bases. There are 12 residues in the CDR3. The CDR3 DNA reads as TGTGCCAGCAGCGACCCCGGAGGTAGGCAGTTCTTC. This codes for CASSDPGGRQFF.

The chain carries TRBV7-9 and TRBJ1-1, with D uncertain. The CDR3 extends over 16 amino acids. Trimming removed 5 bases at V and 4 bases at J, with 20 bases between. Per germline, CDR1 SEHNR and CDR2 FQNEAQ (reference sequence). The DNA of the CDR3 is TGTGCCAGCAGCCCCCCCGCAGCGCGGGGAAGCACTGAAGCTTTCTTT. Its protein is CASSPPAARGSTEAFF.

The gene calls are TRBV9 and TRBJ2-7, with 9 bases matching TRBD2. The length of the CDR3 is 14 residues. CDR1 and CDR2 (germline): SGDLS, YYNGEE. Trimming at V came to 4 bases and at J to 6 bases, leaving 8 bases not matched to a gene. The CDR3 is CASSSPSGTGEQYF. CDR3 in DNA: TGTGCCAGCAGCTCTCCTAGCGGGACTGGCGAGCAGTACTTC.

This sequence joins TRBV6-5 and TRBJ1-5, with unresolved D. V was pared by 0 bases and J by 6 bases, with 6 bases between. CDR1 MNHEY and CDR2 SVGAGI come from the germline V gene. The length of the CDR3 is 13 residues. The CDR3 reads CASSYSSGQPQHF. The CDR3 DNA follows: TGTGCCAGCAGTTACTCGAGCGGTCAGCCCCAGCATTTT.

The V call is TRBV11-2, the J call TRBJ2-3; D gene unclear. The V end lost 4 bases, the J end lost 10 bases, and 6 bases lay between the germline ends. CDR3 length: 10 residues. Looked up from germline, CDR1 is SGHAT and CDR2 is FQNNGV. The CDR3 spells CASSSNAQYF. The CDR3 DNA reads as TGTGCCAGCAGCTCCAATGCGCAGTATTTT. Filled out from reference TRBV11-2 and TRBJ2-3, the complete variable domain reads EAGVAQSPRYKIIEKRQSVAFWCNPISGHATLYWYQQILGQGPKLLIQFQNNGVVDDSQLPKDRFSAERLKGVDSTLKIQPAKLEDSAVYLCASSSNAQYFGPGTRLTVL.